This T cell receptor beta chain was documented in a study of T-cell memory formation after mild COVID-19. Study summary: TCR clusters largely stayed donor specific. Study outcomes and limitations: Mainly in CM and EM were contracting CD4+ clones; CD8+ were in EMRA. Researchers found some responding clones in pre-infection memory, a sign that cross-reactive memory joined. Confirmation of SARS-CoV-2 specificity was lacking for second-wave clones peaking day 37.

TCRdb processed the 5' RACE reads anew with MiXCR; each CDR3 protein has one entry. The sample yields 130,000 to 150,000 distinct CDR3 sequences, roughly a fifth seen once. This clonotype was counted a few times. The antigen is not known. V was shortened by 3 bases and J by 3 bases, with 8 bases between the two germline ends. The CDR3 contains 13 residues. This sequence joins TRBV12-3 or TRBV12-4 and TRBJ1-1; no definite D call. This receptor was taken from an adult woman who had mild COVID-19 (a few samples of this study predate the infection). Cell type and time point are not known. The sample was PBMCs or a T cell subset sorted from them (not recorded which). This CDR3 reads CASSFLRDTEAFF. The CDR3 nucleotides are TGTGCCAGCAGTTTTCTAAGGGACACTGAAGCTTTCTTT.